One sample yielded the 17 T cell receptor beta chains listed below, sequenced in a study of T-cell reconstitution after alpha-beta-depleted transplantation in children. The TCRbeta library was prepared with unique molecular identifiers. TCRdb re-analysed the PCR reads in MiXCR, keeping a single row per CDR3 protein. The data show some 72,000 distinct CDR3 sequences, about 7% seen once. The sample consisted of PBMCs from the stem cell graft donor, taken from the stem cell graft. The receptors were sampled from a human donor who donated a stem cell graft to a child with acute lymphoblastic leukemia.

This clonotype was counted many times. This chain uses TRBV5-6 with TRBJ2-1, with 10 bases aligning to TRBD2. CDR3 length equals 18 residues. The germline V gene has CDR1 SGHDT and CDR2 YYEEEE. The V and J ends lost 0 bases and 0 bases, in that order; junction bases with no gene match: 6. CDR3 DNA sequence: TGTGCCAGCAGCTTGGCCTTATCTAGCGGGAGCTCCTACAATGAGCAGTTCTTC. It specifies CASSLALSSGSSYNEQFF.

With regard to this clonotype: Mismatch with germline at one junction end may stem from a read error. The rearrangement links TRBV5-1 to TRBJ2-5, with D possibly being TRBD1 or TRBD2 (5 bases each). Germline lookup yields CDR1 SGHRS and CDR2 YFSETQ. This CDR3 is built from 16 residues. This CDR3 reads CASSLERDGPQETEYF. The CDR3 DNA reads as TGCGCCAGCAGCTTGGAACGGGACGGGCCCCAAGAGACCGAGTACTTC.

This clonotype was seen ten or more times. This rearrangement joins TRBV14 to TRBJ1-1; tentative D call: TRBD1 (5 bases). CDR3 length: 14 residues. Trimming stripped 2 bases from V and 5 bases from J, with 12 bases between. The germline CDR1 and CDR2 sequences are SGHDN and FVKESK. CDR3 protein: CASSQQGLGTEAFF. The CDR3 coding sequence is TGTGCCAGCAGCCAACAGGGTTTGGGGACTGAAGCTTTCTTT.

This clonotype occurred many times. The gene calls are TRBV11-2 and TRBJ2-7; D remains unclear. Between the trimmed V and J ends, which lost 0 bases and 2 bases, there was a span of 8 bases. The V gene's germline CDR1 is SGHAT and CDR2 FQNNGV. The CDR3 consists of 14 residues. In DNA form, the CDR3 reads TGTGCCAGCAGCTTAGAGCGACAAACCTACGAGCAGTACTTC. Protein product: CASSLERQTYEQYF. The variable domain in full, with the rest retrieved from reference TRBV11-2 and TRBJ2-7, is EAGVAQSPRYKIIEKRQSVAFWCNPISGHATLYWYQQILGQGPKLLIQFQNNGVVDDSQLPKDRFSAERLKGVDSTLKIQPAKLEDSAVYLCASSLERQTYEQYFGPGTRLTVT.

V usage is TRBV3-1 and J usage is TRBJ1-1; D ambiguous. Trimming left V 2 bases short and J 2 bases short, with 15 bases between. Germline V CDR1 and CDR2: LGHDT, YNNKEL (reference sequence). The CDR3 has 16 residues. The CDR3 here is CASSQTPGPINTEAFF. In DNA form, the CDR3 reads TGTGCCAGCAGCCAAACTCCCGGGCCGATTAACACTGAAGCTTTCTTT.

The CDR3 loop is CATWKEVRRDNEQFF. In DNA, the CDR3 is TGTGCCACCTGGAAGGAGGTCCGCCGCGACAATGAGCAGTTCTTC. The gene calls are TRBV3-1 and TRBJ2-1, with D tentatively TRBD2 (5 bases). This CDR3 contains 15 residues. V gave up 10 bases and J gave up 5 bases, with 21 bases separating them. Germline values: CDR1 LGHDT, CDR2 YNNKEL (reference sequence).

This clonotype has ten or more counts. This chain connects TRBV3-1 to TRBJ2-2; D possibly uses TRBD1 or TRBD2 (5 bases each). In germline, CDR1 is LGHDT, CDR2 YNNKEL (reference sequence). CDR3 size: 15 residues. V lost 4 bases and J 3 bases, leaving 12 bases between the germline ends. The CDR3 here is CASSRRGTDTGELFF. The CDR3 DNA is TGTGCCAGCAGCCGAAGAGGGACCGACACCGGGGAGCTGTTTTTT.

There are many counts of this clonotype. In nucleotides, the CDR3 is TGCGCCAGCAGCTTACCTCAGGGGGGCTCCTACAATGAGCAGTTCTTC. It yields the protein CASSLPQGGSYNEQFF. The V and J genes are TRBV5-1 and TRBJ2-1; a possible D gene is TRBD1 (7 bases). Germline-derived CDR1 and CDR2 are SGHRS and YFSETQ. This CDR3 is built from 16 residues. Trimming removed 2 bases from V and 0 bases from J, with 12 bases in between.

In its sample, this clonotype was seen many times. CDR3 protein: CASSTNSPSEGNTIYF. DNA of the CDR3: TGCGCCAGCAGCACGAACAGTCCGTCGGAAGGAAACACCATATATTTT. The chain recombines TRBV5-1 with TRBJ1-3; D gene uncertain. The CDR3 totals 16 residues. The germline V and J ends were trimmed by 4 bases and 4 bases, with 18 bases remaining between them. The germline V gene has CDR1 SGHRS and CDR2 YFSETQ.

This clonotype occurred many times. The chain has TRBV20-1 and TRBJ2-3; D not certain. Germline V gene sequence: CDR1 DFQATT, CDR2 SNEGSKA (reference sequence). Between the trimmed V and J ends, which lost 6 bases and 0 bases, there was a span of 13 bases. The CDR3 extends over 14 amino acids. CDR3 coding DNA: TGCAGTGCACCCTCTAGGCGCAGCACAGATACGCAGTATTTT. It yields the protein CSAPSRRSTDTQYF.

This clonotype was counted many times. The chain links TRBV5-1 to TRBJ1-2; D is uncertain. V lost 0 bases, J lost 5 bases, and 14 bases lay in between. There are 15 residues in the CDR3. Germline assignment: CDR1 SGHRS and CDR2 YFSETQ. This CDR3 is CASSLAGPPDYGYTF. CDR3 in DNA: TGCGCCAGCAGCTTGGCCGGGCCACCCGATTATGGCTACACCTTC. Complete variable domain (other parts from reference TRBV5-1 and TRBJ1-2): KAGVTQTPRYLIKTRGQQVTLSCSPISGHRSVSWYQQTPGQGLQFLFEYFSETQRNKGNFPGRFSGRQFSNSRSEMNVSTLELGDSALYLCASSLAGPPDYGYTFGSGTRLTVV.

This clonotype was recorded at least ten times. The chain links TRBV7-6 to TRBJ1-6; D gene ambiguous. From germline, CDR1 is SGHVS and CDR2 FNYEAQ. Trimming took 2 bases from V and 8 from J, leaving 19 bases between them. The CDR3 extends over 17 amino acids. The CDR3: CASSLTRKFLPDSPLHF. The CDR3 DNA reads as TGTGCCAGCAGCTTAACCCGTAAATTTTTACCCGATTCACCCCTCCACTTT.

This clonotype was seen a few times. This chain joins TRBV10-3 and TRBJ1-2, with D perhaps matching TRBD1 (6 bases). The CDR3 extends over 13 amino acids. Germline V gives CDR1 ENHRY, CDR2 SYGVKD. The V end lost 3 bases, the J end lost 2 bases, and 7 bases lay between the germline ends. The CDR3 DNA reads TGTGCCATCAGTGATCAGGGGAACTATGGCTACACCTTC. It yields the protein CAISDQGNYGYTF.

This clonotype was detected ten times or more. V usage is TRBV12-3 or TRBV12-4 and J usage is TRBJ1-1, with D maybe TRBD1 (5 bases). The CDR3 sequence is 14 residues long. Trimming left V 7 bases short and J 2 bases short, with 14 bases between. CDR3 in DNA: TGTGCCAGCACCTTGAGTGGGGCCAACACTGAAGCTTTCTTT. It is translated as CASTLSGANTEAFF.

This clonotype was seen only a few times. The V gene is TRBV11-2, the J gene TRBJ2-7; the match to TRBD1 covers 7 bases. Per the germline V gene, CDR1 is SGHAT and CDR2 is FQNNGV. V lost 5 bases, J lost 0 bases, and 7 bases stayed unmatched. CDR3 length: 15 residues. In DNA, the CDR3 is TGTGCCAGCAGCCTCCGGGACAGCCTCTCCTACGAGCAGTACTTC. It translates to CASSLRDSLSYEQYF.

This clonotype was observed at least ten times. V is TRBV11-2 and J is TRBJ2-1, with D unresolved. The CDR3 consists of 13 residues. Germline CDR1 is SGHAT and CDR2 is FQNNGV. V dropped 2 bases and J dropped 4 bases, with 6 bases sitting between them. CDR3 sequence: CASSLQPYNEQFF. The DNA of the CDR3 is TGTGCCAGCAGCTTACAACCATACAATGAGCAGTTCTTC.

This clonotype showed up many times. The chain couples TRBV7-1 to TRBJ2-3; D is tentatively TRBD1 or TRBD2 (5 bases each). TRBV7-1 is flagged as an ORF with uncertain function. The CDR3 consists of 22 residues. Trimming took off 3 bases at V and 1 base at J, with 32 bases between the two ends. Written as DNA, the CDR3 is TGTGCCAGCAGCTCCCTACCCCTCCTCTCGGAGAGTGGGGGTAGGGGCACAGATACGCAGTATTTT. Amino acids: CASSSLPLLSESGGRGTDTQYF.